The 30 T cell receptor beta chains below all came from one sample that was sequenced in a study of chemoradiotherapy in HPV16-positive cancers. TCRdb's table, derived via immunoSEQ multiplex PCR, lists solely in-frame clones and lacks some. The sample lists around 19,000 clones; 90% to 95% were seen once. Sample: blood, taken from a patient who underwent chemoradiotherapy. The receptors originated from a human donor with HPV-associated anogenital cancer.

The chain employs TRBV5-4 and TRBJ1-4; D not resolved. Trimming cost V 4 bases and J 5 bases, with 6 bases left between them. Germline CDR1 reads SGHNT; CDR2 reads YYREEE (reference sequence). The CDR3 consists of 12 residues. CDR3 region: CASSLINEKLFF. In nucleotides, the CDR3 is TGTGCCAGCAGCCTGATAAATGAAAAACTGTTTTTT.

V gene TRBV9 combines with J gene TRBJ2-2; 13 bases map to TRBD2. Trimming removed 1 base from V and 4 bases from J; junction bases left unmatched: 1. The germline V gene encodes CDR1 SGDLS and CDR2 YYNGEE. The CDR3 covers 16 residues. The CDR3: CASSVRTSGGTGELFF. In DNA form, the CDR3 reads TGTGCCAGCAGCGTACGGACTAGCGGGGGCACCGGGGAGCTGTTTTTT. The full variable domain, with the rest looked up from reference TRBV9 and TRBJ2-2, is DSGVTQTPKHLITATGQRVTLRCSPRSGDLSVYWYQQSLDQGLQFLIQYYNGEERAKGNILERFSAQQFPDLHSELNLSSLELGDSALYFCASSVRTSGGTGELFFGEGSRLTVL.

The chain carries TRBV27 and TRBJ2-1; D gene unclear. Germline CDR1 reads MNHEY; CDR2 reads SMNVEV (reference sequence). V was cut by 5 bases and J by 8 bases, with 10 bases left in between. The CDR3 consists of 12 residues. For the CDR3, the DNA is TGTGCCAGCAGTCCCCGATCGGATGAGCAGTTCTTC. This encodes CASSPRSDEQFF.

The CDR3 protein is CASSQEGANEKLFF. The CDR3 DNA reads as TGTGCCAGCAGCCAAGAGGGGGCCAATGAAAAACTGTTTTTT. The chain has TRBV4-2 and TRBJ1-4, with a weak D call TRBD1 (6 bases). Germline lookup yields CDR1 LGHNA and CDR2 YNFKEQ. Trimming stripped 0 bases from V and 5 bases from J, with 7 bases between. This CDR3 spans 14 amino acids.

The chain is built from TRBV6-6 and TRBJ1-5; D gene ambiguous. Trimming removed 5 bases from V and 5 bases from J, with 13 bases in between. Germline lookup yields CDR1 MNHNY and CDR2 SVGAGI (reference sequence). The CDR3 totals 14 residues. The CDR3 bases are TGTGCCAGCAGTACGACCGACGGAGATCAGCCCCAGCATTTT. This codes for CASSTTDGDQPQHF.

This clone was detected once. The V call is TRBV6-5, the J call TRBJ1-5; D unresolved. This CDR3 is 11 amino acids long. V gave up 8 bases and J gave up 6 bases, with 8 bases separating them. CDR1 and CDR2 from the germline V gene are MNHEY and SVGAGI. The CDR3 region has the DNA TGTGCCAGCGGTACGGGTCAGCCCCAGCATTTT. Its protein product is CASGTGQPQHF.

This clone was counted a few times. The chain employs TRBV6-1 and TRBJ2-7, with a possible D match to TRBD2 (5 bases). This CDR3 contains 14 residues. Between the trimmed V and J ends, which lost 0 bases and 2 bases, there was a span of 8 bases. Per germline, CDR1 MNHNS and CDR2 SASEGT. The CDR3 sequence is CASSEAEGPYEQYF. CDR3 DNA: TGTGCCAGCAGTGAAGCAGAGGGCCCCTACGAGCAGTACTTC.

A single count supports this clone. The CDR3 loop is CASSLGLAERYEQYF. CDR3 coding DNA: TGTGCCAGCAGCTTAGGACTAGCGGAGCGTTACGAGCAGTACTTC. The chain couples TRBV11-2 to TRBJ2-7, with TRBD2 matching 9 bases. CDR3 length: 15 residues. Germline assignment: CDR1 SGHAT and CDR2 FQNNGV. V dropped 1 base and J dropped 4; count of bases not matched to a gene: 5.

This clone turned up a few times. J is TRBJ1-1 and V is TRBV4-1; D may be TRBD1 (5 bases). V was clipped by 0 bases and J by 1 base, with 15 bases between them. Germline-derived CDR1 and CDR2 are MGHRA and YSYEKL. This CDR3 has 17 amino acids. CDR3 sequence: CASSQDRGRASNTEAFF. The CDR3 DNA reads as TGCGCCAGCAGCCAAGACCGGGGGAGAGCCTCGAACACTGAAGCTTTCTTT.

The chain links TRBV27 to TRBJ2-5; 11 bases agree with TRBD2. The end of the DNA is better explained by TRBJ2-7, so the J call may be wrong. CDR3 length: 15 residues. Germline V gene lookup returns CDR1 MNHEY and CDR2 SMNVEV (reference sequence). The DNA for the CDR3 is TGTGCCAGCAGTTTGACTAGCGGGGTATTTTACGAGCAGTACTTC. It codes for CASSLTSGVFYEQYF.

The rearrangement uses TRBV28 and TRBJ1-2, with a tentative D call TRBD1 (6 bases). V was pared by 6 bases and J by 8 bases, with 16 bases between. This CDR3 has 13 residues. Germline V gives CDR1 MDHEN, CDR2 SYDVKM. The CDR3 here is CASRVPTGGGYTF. Here the CDR3 DNA reads TGTGCCAGCAGGGTTCCGACAGGAGGGGGCTACACCTTC.

The V call is TRBV7-2, the J call TRBJ1-2; D is undetermined. The germline V gene encodes CDR1 SGHTA and CDR2 FQGNSA. This CDR3 spans 12 amino acids. V dropped 2 bases and J dropped 6 bases, with 7 bases sitting between them. DNA for the CDR3: TGTGCCAGCAGCTTAAATAGGGATGGCTACACCTTC. As protein: CASSLNRDGYTF.

This clone was found a few times. This rearrangement joins TRBV5-1 to TRBJ1-4, with no clear D. Germline V gene lookup returns CDR1 SGHRS and CDR2 YFSETQ. This CDR3 region has 13 residues. Trimming shortened V by 5 bases and J by 3 bases, and 8 bases separated the two germline ends. The chain's CDR3 is CASREAANEKLFF. CDR3 nucleotide sequence: TGCGCCAGCAGGGAGGCAGCTAATGAAAAACTGTTTTTT.

J is TRBJ1-2 and V is TRBV19; 9 bases align to TRBD1. V lost 8 bases to trimming and J lost 8 bases; unmatched junction nucleotides: 6. Germline V CDR1 and CDR2: LNHDA, SQIVND (reference sequence). The CDR3 contains 12 residues. The CDR3 protein is CASGNRGRGYTF. The CDR3 DNA sequence: TGTGCCAGTGGCAACAGGGGGCGAGGCTACACCTTC.

The chain has TRBV7-8 and TRBJ2-1; 7 bases map to TRBD1. Germline-derived CDR1 and CDR2 are SGHVS and FQNEAQ. The junction had 12 bases not matched to a gene; V was cut back by 5 bases and J by 8 bases. This CDR3 is 15 amino acids long. The CDR3 spells CASSLSGQIRDEQFF. CDR3 bases: TGTGCCAGCAGCCTCTCGGGACAGATCCGGGATGAGCAGTTCTTC.

The chain carries TRBV7-8 and TRBJ2-3; maybe TRBD2 (6 bases). Deletions cut 6 bases from V and 5 bases from J, with 18 bases between. This CDR3 spans 15 amino acids. Per the germline V gene, CDR1 is SGHVS and CDR2 is FQNEAQ. The CDR3 protein is CASRGGLGFGDTQYF. CDR3 DNA: TGTGCCAGCAGGGGGGGTTTAGGGTTTGGAGATACGCAGTATTTT.

The chain joins TRBV6-1 to TRBJ1-1; 7 bases fit TRBD1. The CDR3 has 13 amino acids. J was trimmed by 2 bases and V by 7 bases; bases with no gene match: 4. Germline V gene lookup returns CDR1 MNHNS and CDR2 SASEGT. CDR3 sequence reads: CASTRQGNTEAFF. The CDR3 nucleotides read TGTGCCAGCACCCGACAGGGAAACACTGAAGCTTTCTTT.

The V gene is TRBV6-5, the J gene TRBJ1-1, with D tentatively TRBD1 (5 bases). The germline CDR1 and CDR2 sequences are MNHEY and SVGAGI. Deletions cut 3 bases from V and 1 base from J, with 6 bases between. This CDR3 contains 13 residues. CDR3 sequence (DNA): TGTGCCAGCAGTTATCAGGGGAACACTGAAGCTTTCTTT. This encodes CASSYQGNTEAFF.

V gene TRBV5-4 combines with J gene TRBJ2-3; D unresolved. The V end was cut by 4 bases, the J end by 3 bases, with 6 bases between. This CDR3 has 12 amino acids. The germline V gene has CDR1 SGHNT and CDR2 YYREEE (reference sequence). The CDR3 loop is CASSPSTDTQYF. The CDR3 nucleotides are TGTGCCAGCAGCCCGTCTACAGATACGCAGTATTTT.

The rearrangement uses TRBV2 and TRBJ2-2; TRBD2 agrees at 10 bases. The CDR3 extends over 16 amino acids. The germline gives CDR1 SNHLY, CDR2 FYNNEI. V gave up 9 bases and J gave up 0 bases; unmatched junction bases: 7. The CDR3 DNA is TGTGCCAGGGCAAGCAGCGGGGGGGCGAACACCGGGGAGCTGTTTTTT. It yields the protein CARASSGGANTGELFF.

The rearrangement uses TRBV7-9 and TRBJ1-2; 9 bases are shared with TRBD1. J was trimmed by 2 bases and V by 5 bases; bases with no gene match: 9. This CDR3 contains 16 residues. Looked up from germline, CDR1 is SEHNR and CDR2 is FQNEAQ (reference sequence). CDR3 DNA sequence: TGTGCCAGCAGCCGCCGGGACAGGGTGATAAACTATGGCTACACCTTC. Amino acid sequence: CASSRRDRVINYGYTF. The full variable domain, with the rest looked up from reference TRBV7-9 and TRBJ1-2, is DTGVSQNPRHKITKRGQNVTFRCDPISEHNRLYWYRQTLGQGPEFLTYFQNEAQLEKSRLLSDRFSAERPKGSFSTLEIQRTEQGDSAMYLCASSRRDRVINYGYTFGSGTRLTVV.

This chain connects TRBV18 to TRBJ2-3; D unclear. This CDR3 spans 12 amino acids. Trimming left V 3 bases short and J 3 bases short, with 4 bases between. Germline lookup yields CDR1 KGHSH and CDR2 LQKENI. The DNA for the CDR3 is TGTGCCAGCTCACCCGAGACAGATACGCAGTATTTT. Translated, it gives CASSPETDTQYF.

V is TRBV6-1 and J is TRBJ2-7; no definite D call. Trimming took 3 bases from V and 0 from J, leaving 9 bases between them. Germline CDR1 reads MNHNS; CDR2 reads SASEGT. The CDR3 loop spans 14 amino acids. The CDR3 bases are TGTGCCAGCAGTGAGGCTGCGAGCTCCTACGAGCAGTACTTC. Protein product: CASSEAASSYEQYF.

The chain couples TRBV7-9 to TRBJ1-3; the D gene is possibly TRBD1 (6 bases). V was cut by 5 bases and J by 4 bases, with 12 bases left in between. Germline V lookup: CDR1 SEHNR, CDR2 FQNEAQ (reference sequence). The length of the CDR3 is 14 residues. For the CDR3, the DNA is TGTGCCAGCAGCATAGGACAGCAAGGAAACACCATATATTTT. This codes for CASSIGQQGNTIYF.

The V and J genes are TRBV6-5 and TRBJ2-3, with D possibly being TRBD2 (5 bases). V lost 10 bases to trimming and J lost 0 bases, with 17 bases between them. CDR3 size: 15 residues. Germline V lookup: CDR1 MNHEY, CDR2 SVGAGI. The chain's CDR3 is CATIEGSHSTDTQYF. The CDR3 DNA reads as TGTGCCACCATAGAGGGCAGCCATAGCACAGATACGCAGTATTTT.

In its sample, this clone was seen a few times. V gene TRBV7-9 combines with J gene TRBJ1-1, with D unresolved. The CDR3 is 13 amino acids. Germline V lookup: CDR1 SEHNR, CDR2 FQNEAQ (reference sequence). Trimming stripped 4 bases from V and 6 bases from J, with 12 bases between. The CDR3 spells CASSSRPSSEAFF. The CDR3 coding sequence is TGTGCCAGCAGCTCCAGACCATCCTCTGAAGCTTTCTTT.

The chain carries TRBV27 and TRBJ1-5; D is unclear. Between the trimmed V and J ends, which lost 6 bases and 5 bases, there was a span of 8 bases. The CDR3 loop spans 12 amino acids. Germline V gives CDR1 MNHEY, CDR2 SMNVEV (reference sequence). The CDR3 is CASSTGHQPQHF. DNA of the CDR3: TGTGCCAGCAGCACGGGTCATCAGCCCCAGCATTTT.

The V and J genes are TRBV5-4 and TRBJ1-1; D unclear. Trimming left V 4 bases short and J 3 bases short, with 13 bases between. Germline V gene lookup returns CDR1 SGHNT and CDR2 YYREEE (reference sequence). This CDR3 has 14 residues. DNA for the CDR3: TGTGCCAGCAGCCCGGGCTTAGCGGACACTGAAGCTTTCTTT. Amino acids: CASSPGLADTEAFF.

The genes are TRBV4-1 and TRBJ2-1, with a possible D match to TRBD1 (5 bases). The CDR3 loop spans 16 amino acids. Germline lookup yields CDR1 MGHRA and CDR2 YSYEKL. Trimming cost V 4 bases and J 1 base, with 14 bases left between them. This CDR3 reads CASSLEVGVSYNEQFF. CDR3 coding DNA: TGCGCCAGCAGCCTCGAGGTAGGGGTGTCCTACAATGAGCAGTTCTTC.

The CDR3 loop is CASSSGLGEKLFF. In nucleotides, the CDR3 is TGCGCCAGCAGCTCGGGTCTGGGTGAAAAACTGTTTTTT. This chain links TRBV5-1 with TRBJ1-4; D ambiguous. V gave up 3 bases and J gave up 7 bases, with 10 bases separating them. Germline CDR1 and CDR2: SGHRS and YFSETQ. The CDR3 is 13 residues long.